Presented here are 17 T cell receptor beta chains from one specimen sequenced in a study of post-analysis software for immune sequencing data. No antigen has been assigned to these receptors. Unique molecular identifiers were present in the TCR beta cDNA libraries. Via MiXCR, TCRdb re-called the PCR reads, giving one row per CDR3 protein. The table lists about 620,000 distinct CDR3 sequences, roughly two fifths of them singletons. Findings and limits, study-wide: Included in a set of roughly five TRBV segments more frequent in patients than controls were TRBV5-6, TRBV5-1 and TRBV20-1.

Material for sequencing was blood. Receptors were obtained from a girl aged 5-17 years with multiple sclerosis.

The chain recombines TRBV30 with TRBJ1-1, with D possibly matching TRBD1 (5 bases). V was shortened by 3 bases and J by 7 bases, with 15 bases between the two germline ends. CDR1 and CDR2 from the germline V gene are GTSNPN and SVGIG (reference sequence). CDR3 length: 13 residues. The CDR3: CAWRAQGVGEAFF. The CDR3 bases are TGTGCCTGGAGAGCTCAGGGTGTCGGTGAAGCTTTCTTT.

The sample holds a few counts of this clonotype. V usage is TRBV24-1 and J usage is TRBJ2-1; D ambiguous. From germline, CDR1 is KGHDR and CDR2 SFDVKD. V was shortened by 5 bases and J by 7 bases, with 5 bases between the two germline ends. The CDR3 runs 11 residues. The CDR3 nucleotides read TGTGCCACCAGTGCCGGGAATGAGCAGTTCTTC. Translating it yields CATSAGNEQFF.

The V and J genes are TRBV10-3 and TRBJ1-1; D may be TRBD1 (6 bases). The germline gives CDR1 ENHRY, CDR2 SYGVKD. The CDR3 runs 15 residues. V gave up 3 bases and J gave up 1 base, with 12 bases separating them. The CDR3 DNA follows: TGTGCCATCAGTGAAAGGGGGGAGCAGAACACTGAAGCTTTCTTT. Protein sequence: CAISERGEQNTEAFF.

The CDR3 loop is CASSLYATGEKLFF. The CDR3 nucleotides are TGTGCCAGCAGCTTATATGCGACAGGTGAAAAACTGTTTTTT. The rearrangement joins TRBV7-6 to TRBJ1-4, with D possibly TRBD1 on 6 matching bases. The CDR3 is 14 residues long. With 2 bases removed from V and 7 bases from J, the gap between germline ends came to 11 bases. Looked up from germline, CDR1 is SGHVS and CDR2 is FNYEAQ.

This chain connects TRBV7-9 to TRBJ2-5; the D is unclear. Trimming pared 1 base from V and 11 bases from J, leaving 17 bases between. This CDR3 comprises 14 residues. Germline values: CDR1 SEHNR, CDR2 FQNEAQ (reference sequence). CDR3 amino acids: CASSLDPAYNEQYF. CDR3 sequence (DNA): TGTGCCAGCAGCTTAGACCCAGCGTACAATGAGCAGTACTTC.

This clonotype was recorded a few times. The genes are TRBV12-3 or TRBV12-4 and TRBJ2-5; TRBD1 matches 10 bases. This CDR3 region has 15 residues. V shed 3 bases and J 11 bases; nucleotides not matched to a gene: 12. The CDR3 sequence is CASSLGQGSSLQQYF. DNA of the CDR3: TGTGCCAGCAGTTTGGGACAGGGGAGCTCATTACAGCAGTACTTC.

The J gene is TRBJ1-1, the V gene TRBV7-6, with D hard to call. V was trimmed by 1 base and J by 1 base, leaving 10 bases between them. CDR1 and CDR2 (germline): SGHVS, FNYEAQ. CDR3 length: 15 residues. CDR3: CASSLVEGPNTEAFF. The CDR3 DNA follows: TGTGCCAGCAGCTTAGTGGAGGGTCCGAACACTGAAGCTTTCTTT.

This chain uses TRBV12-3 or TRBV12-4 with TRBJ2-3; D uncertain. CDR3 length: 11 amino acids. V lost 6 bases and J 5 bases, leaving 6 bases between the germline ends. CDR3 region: CASRWEDTQYF. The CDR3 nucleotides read TGTGCCAGCAGGTGGGAAGATACGCAGTATTTT.

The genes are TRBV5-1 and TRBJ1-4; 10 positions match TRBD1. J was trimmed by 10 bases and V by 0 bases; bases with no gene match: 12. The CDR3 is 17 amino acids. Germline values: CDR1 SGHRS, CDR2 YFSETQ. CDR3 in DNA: TGCGCCAGCAGCTTGGGAGGGACAGGGGATCTTACCGGAAAACTGTTTTTT. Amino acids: CASSLGGTGDLTGKLFF.

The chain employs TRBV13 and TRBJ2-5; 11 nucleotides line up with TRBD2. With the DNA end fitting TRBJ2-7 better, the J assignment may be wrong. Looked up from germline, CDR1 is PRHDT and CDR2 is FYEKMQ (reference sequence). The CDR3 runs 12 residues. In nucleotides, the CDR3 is TGTGCCAGCGCTAGCGGGGGGTACGAGCAGTACTTC. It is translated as CASASGGYEQYF.

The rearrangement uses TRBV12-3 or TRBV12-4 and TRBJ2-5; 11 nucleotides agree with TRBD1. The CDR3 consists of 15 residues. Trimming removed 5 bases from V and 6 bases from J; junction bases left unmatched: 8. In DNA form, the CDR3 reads TGTGCCAGCAGTGCGGGACAGGGGGGGAGGAAGACCCAGTACTTC. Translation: CASSAGQGGRKTQYF.

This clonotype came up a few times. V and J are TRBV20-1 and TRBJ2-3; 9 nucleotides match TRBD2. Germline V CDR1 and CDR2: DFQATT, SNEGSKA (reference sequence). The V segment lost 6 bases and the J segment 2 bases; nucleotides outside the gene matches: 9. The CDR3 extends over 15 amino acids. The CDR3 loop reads CSAQTSGLHTDTQYF. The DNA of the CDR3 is TGCAGTGCCCAAACTAGCGGGTTACACACAGATACGCAGTATTTT.

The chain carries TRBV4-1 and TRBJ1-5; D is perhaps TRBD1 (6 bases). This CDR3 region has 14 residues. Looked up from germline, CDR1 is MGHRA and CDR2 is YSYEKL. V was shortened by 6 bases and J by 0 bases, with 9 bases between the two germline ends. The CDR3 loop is CASRGAGSNQPQHF. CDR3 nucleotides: TGCGCCAGCAGGGGGGCAGGTAGCAATCAGCCCCAGCATTTT.

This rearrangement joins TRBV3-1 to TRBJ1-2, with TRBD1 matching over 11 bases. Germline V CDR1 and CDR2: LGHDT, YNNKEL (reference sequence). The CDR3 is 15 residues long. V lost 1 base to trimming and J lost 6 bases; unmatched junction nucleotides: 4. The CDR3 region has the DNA TGTGCCAGCAGCCAAGGCCGGGACAGGGGGGATGGCTACACCTTC. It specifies CASSQGRDRGDGYTF.

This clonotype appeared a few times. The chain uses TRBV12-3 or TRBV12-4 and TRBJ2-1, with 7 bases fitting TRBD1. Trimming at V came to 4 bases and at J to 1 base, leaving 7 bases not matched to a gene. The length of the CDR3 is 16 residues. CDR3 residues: CASSSEGAPSYNEQFF. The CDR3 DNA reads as TGTGCCAGCAGTTCCGAGGGGGCCCCGTCCTACAATGAGCAGTTCTTC.

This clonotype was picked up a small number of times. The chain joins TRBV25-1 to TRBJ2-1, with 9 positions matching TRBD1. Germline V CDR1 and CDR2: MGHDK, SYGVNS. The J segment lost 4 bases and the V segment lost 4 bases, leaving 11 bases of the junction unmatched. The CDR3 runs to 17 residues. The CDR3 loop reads CASSASLPGQGYNEQFF. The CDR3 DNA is TGTGCCAGCAGTGCAAGCCTTCCGGGACAGGGTTACAATGAGCAGTTCTTC. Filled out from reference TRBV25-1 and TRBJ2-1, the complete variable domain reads EADIYQTPRYLVIGTGKKITLECSQTMGHDKMYWYQQDPGMELHLIHYSYGVNSTEKGDLSSESTVSRIRTEHFPLTLESARPSHTSQYLCASSASLPGQGYNEQFFGPGTRLTVL.

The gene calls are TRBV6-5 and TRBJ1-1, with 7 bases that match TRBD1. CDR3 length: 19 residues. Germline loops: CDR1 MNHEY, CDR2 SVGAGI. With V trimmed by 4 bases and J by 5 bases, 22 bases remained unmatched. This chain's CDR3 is CASSFRIDGQGGRGTEAFF. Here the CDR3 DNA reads TGTGCCAGCAGTTTTAGAATTGACGGTCAAGGGGGCAGGGGGACTGAAGCTTTCTTT.